This passage covers 9 T cell receptor beta chains from one sample sequenced in a study of patients and donors after allogeneic stem cell transplantation. From the RT-PCR reads, TCRdb called clonotypes with MiXCR, one entry per CDR3 protein. The table records some 880,000 distinct CDR3 sequences, more than 15% of them present only once. Sequences were obtained from blood, either unsorted or a sorted T cell fraction (not recorded which). These receptors all come from a human donor who was either an allogeneic HSCT recipient or a stem cell or donor lymphocyte infusion donor (not recorded which). It is not recorded whose cells these are; they may come from a transplant donor.

The genes are TRBV20-1 and TRBJ2-5; D gene uncertain. CDR1 DFQATT and CDR2 SNEGSKA come from the germline V gene (reference sequence). The CDR3 has 13 amino acids. Trimming pared 0 bases from V and 4 bases from J, leaving 9 bases between. CDR3 in DNA: TGCAGTGCTAGAGATCCTCCCAGAGAGACCCAGTACTTC. Translation gives CSARDPPRETQYF.

This clonotype was picked up a small number of times. This sequence joins TRBV28 and TRBJ1-2; TRBD1 agrees at 10 bases. Trimming cost V 3 bases and J 4 bases; bases outside gene matches: 5. CDR3 size: 15 residues. From germline, CDR1 is MDHEN and CDR2 SYDVKM. The DNA of the CDR3 is TGTGCCAGCAGTTTCGGGGACAGGGGTACCTATGGCTACACCTTC. Its protein product is CASSFGDRGTYGYTF.

The chain is built from TRBV5-1 and TRBJ2-3; D is tentatively TRBD1 or TRBD2 (5 bases each). Trimming cost V 3 bases and J 6 bases, with 26 bases left between them. Germline V gene data show CDR1 as SGHRS and CDR2 as YFSETQ. There are 18 residues in the CDR3. CDR3 in amino acids: CASSSNQGRDRDKDTQYF. CDR3 nucleotide sequence: TGCGCCAGCAGCTCTAACCAAGGACGGGACCGCGACAAGGATACGCAGTATTTT.

The chain couples TRBV5-1 to TRBJ1-2, with 8 bases aligning to TRBD1. Losses at the gene ends were 4 bases for V and 2 bases for J; bases not matched to a gene: 7. Germline V gene data show CDR1 as SGHRS and CDR2 as YFSETQ. The CDR3 is made up of 15 amino acids. The chain's CDR3 is CASSPRTGWNYGYTF. The CDR3 region has the DNA TGCGCCAGCAGCCCTCGGACAGGGTGGAACTATGGCTACACCTTC.

This clonotype came up a few times. CDR3 in DNA: TGTGCCAGCAGCTTTGGAGGGGGTAACGTAGCCAAAAACATTCAGTACTTC. Translated, it gives CASSFGGGNVAKNIQYF. The rearrangement links TRBV7-9 to TRBJ2-4; D may correspond to TRBD1 or TRBD2 (6 bases each). This CDR3 contains 17 residues. Germline CDR1 is SEHNR and CDR2 is FQNEAQ (reference sequence). V was cut by 3 bases and J by 0 bases, with 15 bases left in between.

This clonotype was detected ten times or more. This chain uses TRBV29-1 with TRBJ2-7, with TRBD1 as a possible D gene (5 bases). This CDR3 is built from 13 residues. Germline loops: CDR1 SQVTM, CDR2 ANQGSEA. V lost 7 bases, J lost 0 bases, and 13 bases lay in between. DNA for the CDR3: TGCAGCGCCTCGGACACGAACTCCTACGAGCAGTACTTC. Amino acid sequence: CSASDTNSYEQYF.

This rearrangement joins TRBV27 to TRBJ1-6, with D maybe TRBD1 (5 bases). This CDR3 contains 14 residues. Trimming took 3 bases from V and 5 from J, leaving 8 bases between them. Germline loops: CDR1 MNHEY, CDR2 SMNVEV (reference sequence). The DNA of the CDR3 is TGTGCCAGCAGTTTCAGACAGCATAATTCACCCCTCCACTTT. It is translated as CASSFRQHNSPLHF.

This clonotype was detected only a few times. The CDR3 nucleotides read TGTGCCAGCGGGACAGGGAAAGCACCCCTCCACTTT. Protein product: CASGTGKAPLHF. This chain links TRBV25-1 with TRBJ1-6, with 9 bases matching TRBD1. V shed 8 bases and J 11 bases; nucleotides not matched to a gene: 4. The germline CDR1 and CDR2 sequences are MGHDK and SYGVNS. The CDR3 runs 12 residues.

The CDR3 coding sequence is TGCGCCAGCAGCCTCGGGACAGTGCTTAATTCACCCCTCCACTTT. This codes for CASSLGTVLNSPLHF. This rearrangement joins TRBV4-1 to TRBJ1-6; 7 nucleotides align to TRBD1. This CDR3 is built from 15 residues. CDR1 and CDR2 from the germline V gene are MGHRA and YSYEKL. The ends lost 4 bases at V and 6 bases at J; junction bases unmatched: 6.